What follows are 31 T cell receptor beta chains derived from one specimen sequenced in a study of blood T cell repertoires in COVID-19. The table came from immunoSEQ multiplex PCR; TCRdb's copy has only in-frame clones and leaves some out. The repertoire holds 76,000 or so clones, with about 90% as singletons. The specimen sequenced was peripheral blood. The receptors derive from a man older than 75 in a cohort sampled during active COVID-19.

V usage is TRBV10-3 and J usage is TRBJ2-5; 11 bases match TRBD1. The CDR3 sequence is 14 residues long. The ends lost 6 bases at V and 1 base at J; junction bases unmatched: 1. CDR1 and CDR2 (germline): ENHRY, SYGVKD. DNA for the CDR3: TGTGCCATCAGCGGACAGGGGGCCCAAGAGACCCAGTACTTC. Its protein is CAISGQGAQETQYF.

V and J are TRBV18 and TRBJ1-1; 11 bases match TRBD1. Trimming removed 11 bases from V and 0 bases from J; junction bases left unmatched: 5. This CDR3 region has 14 residues. Germline values: CDR1 KGHSH, CDR2 LQKENI. CDR3 DNA: TGTGCCGGGACAGGGGGTTTTATGAACACTGAAGCTTTCTTT. It yields the protein CAGTGGFMNTEAFF.

This chain uses TRBV4-2 with TRBJ2-2; D is ambiguous. The V and J ends lost 1 base and 7 bases respectively, with 4 bases between them. The CDR3 length is 12 residues. Germline V gene sequence: CDR1 LGHNA, CDR2 YNFKEQ. The CDR3 here is CASSQGGGELFF. The CDR3, as DNA: TGTGCCAGCAGCCAAGGCGGCGGGGAGCTGTTTTTT.

The chain recombines TRBV7-2 with TRBJ2-5, with 14 bases lining up with TRBD2. The germline CDR1 and CDR2 sequences are SGHTA and FQGNSA. Trimming removed 1 base from V and 6 bases from J; junction bases left unmatched: 7. The CDR3 sequence is 17 residues long. This CDR3 reads CASSLVGTSGGQQTQYF. The DNA of the CDR3 is TGTGCCAGCAGCTTAGTCGGGACTAGCGGGGGTCAACAGACCCAGTACTTC.

The chain is built from TRBV5-1 and TRBJ2-5; no reliable D call. V dropped 2 bases and J dropped 1 base, with 6 bases sitting between them. The CDR3 length is 13 residues. Looked up from germline, CDR1 is SGHRS and CDR2 is YFSETQ. CDR3 in DNA: TGCGCCAGCAGCTTTTCCCTCCAAGAGACCCAGTACTTC. Its translation is CASSFSLQETQYF.

The chain has TRBV6-5 and TRBJ2-7, with TRBD1 matching over 8 bases. This CDR3 has 12 amino acids. J gave up 5 bases and V 5 bases, and 2 bases lay outside the gene matches. In germline, CDR1 is MNHEY, CDR2 SVGAGI. CDR3 region: CASSQQGDEQYV. CDR3 bases: TGTGCCAGCAGTCAACAGGGGGACGAGCAGTACGTC.

The genes are TRBV3-1 (or the pseudogene TRBV3-2) and TRBJ1-1; TRBD1 might be the D (6 bases). Germline V CDR1 and CDR2: LGHDT, YNNKEL (reference sequence). CDR3 length: 14 residues. V was shortened by 4 bases and J by 3 bases, with 12 bases between the two germline ends. DNA of the CDR3: TGTGCCAGCAGCCGCGAGGGGGTCGACACTGAAGCTTTCTTT. This gives the protein CASSREGVDTEAFF.

The chain combines TRBV15 with TRBJ2-3, with no clear D. Germline CDR1 reads LNHNV; CDR2 reads YYDKDF (reference sequence). The CDR3 is made up of 14 amino acids. Deletions cut 0 bases from V and 4 bases from J, with 8 bases between. The CDR3 sequence is CATSRDLLADTQYF. CDR3 DNA: TGTGCCACCAGCAGAGATCTTCTCGCAGATACGCAGTATTTT. Together with reference TRBV15 and TRBJ2-3, the CDR3 gives the full variable domain: DAMVIQNPRYQVTQFGKPVTLSCSQTLNHNVMYWYQQKSSQAPKLLFHYYDKDFNNEADTPDNFQSRRPNTSFCFLDIRSPGLGDTAMYLCATSRDLLADTQYFGPGTRLTVL.

This chain joins TRBV5-4 and TRBJ1-6; maybe TRBD1 (5 bases). Looked up from germline, CDR1 is SGHNT and CDR2 is YYREEE (reference sequence). Between the trimmed V and J ends, which lost 0 bases and 7 bases, there was a span of 11 bases. This CDR3 has 15 residues. CDR3 in DNA: TGTGCCAGCAGCTTGGGGGGACTAAGCAATTCACCCCTCCACTTT. It yields the protein CASSLGGLSNSPLHF. Full variable domain (remainder filled in from reference TRBV5-4 and TRBJ1-6): ETGVTQSPTHLIKTRGQQVTLRCSSQSGHNTVSWYQQALGQGPQFIFQYYREEENGRGNFPPRFSGLQFPNYSSELNVNALELDDSALYLCASSLGGLSNSPLHFGNGTRLTVT.

The chain couples TRBV9 to TRBJ2-3; possibly TRBD2 for D (5 bases). Germline CDR1 is SGDLS and CDR2 is YYNGEE. The CDR3 totals 14 residues. V gave up 0 bases and J gave up 4 bases, with 9 bases separating them. The CDR3 sequence: CASSVAGFADTQYF. The CDR3 coding sequence is TGTGCCAGCAGCGTAGCGGGGTTCGCAGATACGCAGTATTTT.

The chain links TRBV28 to TRBJ2-2; D ambiguous. The germline CDR1 and CDR2 sequences are MDHEN and SYDVKM. This CDR3 comprises 13 residues. The V end was cut by 6 bases, the J end by 3 bases, with 8 bases between. CDR3 nucleotides: TGTGCCAGCAGCGCGCAGGACACCGGGGAGCTGTTTTTT. This sequence encodes CASSAQDTGELFF.

This clone has just one count. This chain links TRBV5-1 with TRBJ2-3, with no clear D. CDR1 SGHRS and CDR2 YFSETQ come from the germline V gene. With 1 base removed from V and 6 bases from J, the gap between germline ends came to 15 bases. This CDR3 has 15 residues. In DNA, the CDR3 is TGCGCCAGCAGCTTGTTCCGCGAAACGGGTGATACGCAGTATTTT. It yields the protein CASSLFRETGDTQYF.

This chain links TRBV18 with TRBJ1-2; no reliable D call. V was clipped by 6 bases and J by 3 bases, with 5 bases between them. In germline, CDR1 is KGHSH, CDR2 LQKENI. The CDR3 runs 11 residues. CDR3 residues: CASSQDYGYTF. The CDR3 DNA is TGTGCCAGCTCTCAGGACTATGGCTACACCTTC.

This clone was picked up one time. The rearrangement joins TRBV15 to TRBJ1-6, with TRBD1 as a possible D gene (5 bases). V was trimmed by 1 base and J by 9 bases, leaving 13 bases between them. This CDR3 comprises 15 residues. The V gene's germline CDR1 is LNHNV and CDR2 YYDKDF (reference sequence). The CDR3, as DNA: TGTGCCACCAGCAGAGTGGGGAGGGGCATTTCACCCCTCCACTTT. Translation: CATSRVGRGISPLHF.

The genes are TRBV4-2 and TRBJ2-1, with 8 bases identical to TRBD2. Germline CDR1 and CDR2: LGHNA and YNFKEQ. V lost 0 bases to trimming and J lost 1 base; unmatched junction nucleotides: 14. The CDR3 has 20 residues. CDR3 residues: CASSQEGGGGAGDSYNEQFF. The DNA of the CDR3 is TGTGCCAGCAGCCAAGAGGGAGGAGGGGGAGCGGGGGATTCCTACAATGAGCAGTTCTTC.

The chain carries TRBV7-2 and TRBJ1-3; D remains unclear. Germline loops: CDR1 SGHTA, CDR2 FQGNSA. Trimming removed 8 bases from V and 0 bases from J, with 11 bases in between. The CDR3 has 14 residues. The CDR3 region has the DNA TGTGCCAGCTCTCCGGTCCTCTCTGGAAACACCATATATTTT. Residues: CASSPVLSGNTIYF.

V usage is TRBV5-1 and J usage is TRBJ2-3, with TRBD2 matching 11 bases. This CDR3 comprises 16 residues. Trimming cost V 4 bases and J 0 bases; bases outside gene matches: 4. Germline V gene data show CDR1 as SGHRS and CDR2 as YFSETQ. CDR3 in DNA: TGCGCCAGCAGCAAAGGGACTAGCGGAAGCACAGATACGCAGTATTTT. This codes for CASSKGTSGSTDTQYF.

The rearrangement joins TRBV27 to TRBJ2-1, with D possibly being TRBD2 (7 bases). The CDR3 consists of 16 residues. The V gene's germline CDR1 is MNHEY and CDR2 SMNVEV (reference sequence). V was clipped by 7 bases and J by 2 bases, with 18 bases between them. The CDR3 bases are TGTGCCAGCATCAAATTATCCGGGGGGCCCTACAATGAGCAGTTCTTC. Its translation is CASIKLSGGPYNEQFF.

V and J are TRBV2 and TRBJ1-1; D is undetermined. V was cut by 8 bases and J by 1 base, with 11 bases left in between. The V gene's germline CDR1 is SNHLY and CDR2 FYNNEI. The CDR3 is made up of 13 amino acids. CDR3 bases: TGTGCCAGCCATAAGACACAGAACACTGAAGCTTTCTTT. Translation gives CASHKTQNTEAFF.

The table lists this clone with a count of one. The rearrangement uses TRBV7-9 and TRBJ1-2, with 7 bases matching TRBD1. Germline CDR1 reads SEHNR; CDR2 reads FQNEAQ (reference sequence). The length of the CDR3 is 13 residues. Trimming at V came to 1 base and at J to 8 bases, leaving 4 bases not matched to a gene. The CDR3 nucleotides are TGTGCCAGCAGCTTAGGAGGGGGCCGGGGCTACACCTTC. Translating gives CASSLGGGRGYTF. The whole variable domain, remainder taken from reference TRBV7-9 and TRBJ1-2, is DTGVSQNPRHKITKRGQNVTFRCDPISEHNRLYWYRQTLGQGPEFLTYFQNEAQLEKSRLLSDRFSAERPKGSFSTLEIQRTEQGDSAMYLCASSLGGGRGYTFGSGTRLTVV.

This clone has only one observation. The chain couples TRBV3-1 (or the pseudogene TRBV3-2) to TRBJ2-6; 12 positions agree with TRBD2. The length of the CDR3 is 20 residues. Germline V lookup: CDR1 LGHDT, CDR2 YNNKEL (reference sequence). Unmatched junction bases numbered 9, after V lost 3 bases and J lost 0 bases. CDR3 nucleotides: TGTGCCAGCAGCCAGGGACTAGCGGGTCCCAGTTCCTCTGGGGCCAACGTCCTGACTTTC. Residues: CASSQGLAGPSSSGANVLTF.

This clone was seen once. The chain employs TRBV28 and TRBJ2-1, with D perhaps TRBD1 (7 bases). The CDR3 consists of 14 residues. The germline gives CDR1 MDHEN, CDR2 SYDVKM. V lost 2 bases and J 15 bases, leaving 20 bases between the germline ends. CDR3 loop: CASSLDAGGYGGFF. The CDR3 bases are TGTGCCAGCAGTTTAGATGCAGGGGGGTATGGAGGGTTCTTC.

This chain connects TRBV28 to TRBJ2-1; 10 nucleotides match TRBD1. V was clipped by 7 bases and J by 2 bases; unmatched bases: 8. CDR1 and CDR2 (germline): MDHEN, SYDVKM. The CDR3 is 16 residues long. The DNA for the CDR3 is TGTGCCAGCACCCCAGGGGGGACAGGGGCCTACAATGAGCAGTTCTTC. It specifies CASTPGGTGAYNEQFF.

This clone was counted between two and nine times. V gene TRBV5-5 combines with J gene TRBJ2-7; TRBD2 aligns across 13 bases. The ends lost 4 bases at V and 3 bases at J; junction bases unmatched: 4. The CDR3 sequence is 15 residues long. Germline V CDR1 and CDR2: SGHKS, YYEKEE (reference sequence). CDR3 loop: CASSKGLAGVYEQYV. CDR3 sequence (DNA): TGTGCCAGCAGCAAAGGACTAGCGGGGGTCTACGAGCAGTACGTC.

The J gene is TRBJ2-7, the V gene TRBV13, with a tentative D call TRBD1 (6 bases). The V and J ends lost 8 bases and 4 bases respectively, with 15 bases between them. The CDR3 sequence is 13 residues long. Germline CDR1 is PRHDT and CDR2 is FYEKMQ (reference sequence). The CDR3 is CASRRQGMYEQYF. The CDR3, as DNA: TGTGCCAGCCGGCGGCAGGGGATGTACGAGCAGTACTTC.

CDR3 in DNA: TGTGCCAGCAGGGGGGGATTGTCCCGTCCAGATACGCAGTATTTT. Protein sequence: CASRGGLSRPDTQYF. The V gene is TRBV5-6, the J gene TRBJ2-3; tentatively, D is TRBD2 (6 bases). Trimming pared 5 bases from V and 4 bases from J, leaving 17 bases between. The CDR3 extends over 15 amino acids. CDR1 and CDR2 (germline): SGHDT, YYEEEE.

The chain combines TRBV4-2 with TRBJ2-7, with a weak D call TRBD1 (5 bases). The CDR3 has 14 residues. V was pared by 0 bases and J by 2 bases, with 8 bases between. Germline-derived CDR1 and CDR2 are LGHNA and YNFKEQ. In nucleotides, the CDR3 is TGTGCCAGCAGCCAAGAGGCCAGGGCCTACGAGCAGTACTTC. Encoded protein: CASSQEARAYEQYF.

This rearrangement joins TRBV11-1 to TRBJ2-5, with 12 bases identical to TRBD2. J lost 5 bases, V lost 5 bases, and 6 bases had no gene match. The germline V gene encodes CDR1 SGHAT and CDR2 FQDESV (reference sequence). CDR3 length: 15 residues. DNA of the CDR3: TGTGCCAGCAGCATCGGACTAGCGGGGAGGGAGACCCAGTACTTC. It encodes CASSIGLAGRETQYF.

CDR3 nucleotides: TGTGCCAGCAGTTCCTTGGACACCTACGAGCAGTACGTC. This encodes CASSSLDTYEQYV. The chain combines TRBV28 with TRBJ2-7; TRBD1 is a possible D gene (5 bases). Between the trimmed V and J ends, which lost 4 bases and 2 bases, there was a span of 9 bases. CDR3 length equals 13 residues. Germline lookup yields CDR1 MDHEN and CDR2 SYDVKM.

The chain carries TRBV28 and TRBJ2-2, with 8 nucleotides matching TRBD1. CDR3 length: 14 residues. Trimming at V came to 5 bases and at J to 7 bases, leaving 6 bases not matched to a gene. CDR1 is MDHEN and CDR2 is SYDVKM in the germline V gene. In nucleotides, the CDR3 is TGTGCCAGCAGTCAGACAGGGGCTAACGGGGAGCTGTTTTTT. This codes for CASSQTGANGELFF.

The J gene is TRBJ1-6, the V gene TRBV19; a possible D gene is TRBD1 (6 bases). The V gene's germline CDR1 is LNHDA and CDR2 SQIVND (reference sequence). Trimming pared 3 bases from V and 4 bases from J, leaving 10 bases between. This CDR3 spans 15 amino acids. CDR3 nucleotides: TGTGCCAGTAGTATCCGGGACAAATATAATTCACCCCTCCACTTT. This translates into CASSIRDKYNSPLHF.